Shown below are 20 T cell receptor beta chains from a single sample sequenced in a study of neurological immune-mediated disorders (dated by TCRdb to between 2018 and 2020). Library preparation used 5' RACE. The reads were generated on an Illumina HiSeq 2500. The public sequencing data were trimmed at Q25 with fastp and processed into clonotypes with MiXCR by TCRdb, which kept only in-frame beta chains. All rows with the same CDR3 protein become a single entry with the most common DNA and genes. Recorded for this sample are approximately 40,000 distinct CDR3 sequences; roughly 4.8% of them occurred a single time. Of the sample, 8.5% to 10% is held by the ten largest clones. The specimen was CD4+ T cells from blood. These receptor sequences come from a young man in good health.

This clonotype was seen many times. This rearrangement joins TRBV6-5 to TRBJ1-5; 8 bases fit TRBD1. Trimming cost V 4 bases and J 1 base; bases outside gene matches: 3. CDR1 MNHEY and CDR2 SVGAGI come from the germline V gene. The length of the CDR3 is 15 residues. For the CDR3, the DNA is TGTGCCAGCAGTTTTGGACAGGGCAGCAATCAGCCCCAGCATTTT. It translates to CASSFGQGSNQPQHF.

This clonotype was recorded many times. The chain employs TRBV6-5 and TRBJ2-3, with D hard to call. Trimming left V 8 bases short and J 3 bases short, with 12 bases between. Germline assignment: CDR1 MNHEY and CDR2 SVGAGI. The CDR3 sequence is 13 residues long. CDR3 sequence: CASGPFVTDTQYF. DNA of the CDR3: TGTGCCAGCGGACCCTTTGTAACAGATACGCAGTATTTT.

This clonotype has more than one count but fewer than ten. The chain carries TRBV7-6 and TRBJ2-1; TRBD1 aligns across 9 bases. V shed 5 bases and J 9 bases; nucleotides not matched to a gene: 8. This CDR3 has 14 residues. Germline V gives CDR1 SGHVS, CDR2 FNYEAQ. Here the CDR3 DNA reads TGTGCCAGCAGCCCACAGGGGGCTAGGGGTGAGCAGTTCTTC. Amino acid sequence: CASSPQGARGEQFF.

This clonotype has more than one count but fewer than ten. The chain has TRBV7-2 and TRBJ2-7, with TRBD2 identical over 7 bases. V lost 5 bases to trimming and J lost 1 base; unmatched junction nucleotides: 5. Per germline, CDR1 SGHTA and CDR2 FQGNSA. The CDR3 totals 14 residues. The CDR3 loop is CASSPGGKSYEQYF. CDR3 coding DNA: TGTGCCAGCAGCCCCGGGGGGAAATCCTACGAGCAGTACTTC.

This clonotype has a count of ten or more. The J gene is TRBJ2-3, the V gene TRBV5-1, with 9 positions matching TRBD2. Germline V gene data show CDR1 as SGHRS and CDR2 as YFSETQ. After removal of 4 bases from V and 6 bases from J, the junction contained 6 bases not matched to a gene. CDR3 size: 14 residues. Here the CDR3 reads CASSAGGPEDTQYF. The CDR3 DNA reads as TGCGCCAGCAGCGCGGGGGGGCCGGAGGATACGCAGTATTTT.

This clonotype was observed many times. This chain uses TRBV7-3 with TRBJ2-3; 7 bases agree with TRBD2. This CDR3 comprises 14 residues. From germline, CDR1 is SGHTA and CDR2 FQGTGA. V gave up 5 bases and J gave up 1 base; unmatched junction bases: 3. The CDR3 nucleotides read TGTGCCAGCAGCGCTGCGGGGGGCACAGATACGCAGTATTTT. This encodes CASSAAGGTDTQYF.

This clonotype was found many times. This chain connects TRBV3-1 to TRBJ1-3; D unresolved. Looked up from germline, CDR1 is LGHDT and CDR2 is YNNKEL (reference sequence). V was clipped by 1 base and J by 0 bases, with 13 bases between them. The CDR3 runs to 17 residues. The DNA for the CDR3 is TGTGCCAGCAGCCAAGGGTCGTTGTGGCCCTCTGGAAACACCATATATTTT. Translated, it gives CASSQGSLWPSGNTIYF.

This clonotype was seen many times. V and J are TRBV11-2 and TRBJ2-3; D unresolved. Trimming shortened V by 5 bases and J by 7 bases, and 13 bases separated the two germline ends. This CDR3 is 13 amino acids long. The germline V gene encodes CDR1 SGHAT and CDR2 FQNNGV. The CDR3 DNA is TGTGCCAGCAGCGCCCGTCCCGAGAATACGCAGTATTTT. Protein: CASSARPENTQYF.

This clonotype appeared many times. The chain uses TRBV11-1 and TRBJ2-5; D ambiguous. CDR1 is SGHAT, CDR2 FQDESV, per germline (reference sequence). This CDR3 spans 14 amino acids. Deletions cut 2 bases from V and 0 bases from J, with 7 bases between. Here the CDR3 reads CASSLRRDQETQYF. Written as DNA, the CDR3 is TGTGCCAGCAGCTTAAGACGGGACCAAGAGACCCAGTACTTC. The full variable domain, in which reference TRBV11-1 and TRBJ2-5 provide the parts outside the CDR3, is EAEVAQSPRYKITEKSQAVAFWCDPISGHATLYWYRQILGQGPELLVQFQDESVVDDSQLPKDRFSAERLKGVDSTLKIQPAELGDSAMYLCASSLRRDQETQYFGPGTRLLVL.

Many counts were recorded for this clonotype. This chain links TRBV20-1 with TRBJ2-1; D gene uncertain. V lost 6 bases to trimming and J lost 8 bases, with 23 bases between them. CDR3 size: 15 residues. CDR1 is DFQATT and CDR2 is SNEGSKA in the germline V gene (reference sequence). CDR3 coding DNA: TGCAGTGCCATAAAAGTACAGAGTGTGGTCGATGAGCAGTTCTTC. Amino acids: CSAIKVQSVVDEQFF.

This clonotype was observed at least ten times. This chain uses TRBV20-1 with TRBJ2-7, with 9 bases lining up with TRBD2. V was pared by 1 base and J by 7 bases, with 8 bases of the junction left unmatched. Germline-derived CDR1 and CDR2 are DFQATT and SNEGSKA (reference sequence). The CDR3 length is 14 residues. CDR3 sequence reads: CSARGPSGVREQYF. DNA of the CDR3: TGCAGTGCTAGAGGGCCTAGCGGGGTGAGAGAGCAGTACTTC.

The CDR3 here is CSATAGNSPLHF. Here the CDR3 DNA reads TGCAGCGCAACCGCAGGGAATTCACCCCTCCACTTT. This chain joins TRBV20-1 and TRBJ1-6, with D possibly matching TRBD1 (5 bases). This CDR3 spans 12 amino acids. Germline V CDR1 and CDR2: DFQATT, SNEGSKA (reference sequence).

There are many counts of this clonotype. The chain recombines TRBV20-1 with TRBJ2-1, with D hard to call. This CDR3 has 14 amino acids. Germline V lookup: CDR1 DFQATT, CDR2 SNEGSKA (reference sequence). Trimming removed 3 bases at V and 8 bases at J, with 17 bases between. CDR3 sequence reads: CSARLGRSPYEQFF. Here the CDR3 DNA reads TGCAGTGCTAGGCTCGGCCGAAGCCCTTATGAGCAGTTCTTC.

This clonotype showed up many times. The J gene is TRBJ1-4, the V gene TRBV11-2, with D possibly matching TRBD1 (5 bases). With 4 bases removed from V and 7 bases from J, the gap between germline ends came to 13 bases. The CDR3 totals 14 residues. The germline gives CDR1 SGHAT, CDR2 FQNNGV. CDR3 in DNA: TGTGCCAGCAGCTCCAACTCGGGGGTTGAAAAACTGTTTTTT. Translation: CASSSNSGVEKLFF. Complete variable domain (other parts from reference TRBV11-2 and TRBJ1-4): EAGVAQSPRYKIIEKRQSVAFWCNPISGHATLYWYQQILGQGPKLLIQFQNNGVVDDSQLPKDRFSAERLKGVDSTLKIQPAKLEDSAVYLCASSSNSGVEKLFFGSGTQLSVL.

This clonotype was counted ten times or more. The chain is built from TRBV6-5 and TRBJ1-6; 7 bases are a match to TRBD1. The CDR3 is 15 amino acids. From germline, CDR1 is MNHEY and CDR2 SVGAGI. V shed 2 bases, J shed 7 bases, and the junction held 5 bases outside the gene matches. The CDR3 DNA reads as TGTGCCAGCAGTTACACCACAGGGGACAATTCACCCCTCCACTTT. Amino acids: CASSYTTGDNSPLHF.

This clonotype was seen ten or more times. J is TRBJ1-1 and V is TRBV5-1; D is unresolved. Germline values: CDR1 SGHRS, CDR2 YFSETQ. Trimming left V 3 bases short and J 1 base short, with 16 bases between. The CDR3 totals 16 residues. The CDR3 here is CASSSRAGRPNTEAFF. The DNA for the CDR3 is TGCGCCAGCAGCTCCAGAGCGGGCAGGCCGAACACTGAAGCTTTCTTT. Filled out from reference TRBV5-1 and TRBJ1-1, the complete variable domain reads KAGVTQTPRYLIKTRGQQVTLSCSPISGHRSVSWYQQTPGQGLQFLFEYFSETQRNKGNFPGRFSGRQFSNSRSEMNVSTLELGDSALYLCASSSRAGRPNTEAFFGQGTRLTVV.

This clonotype was seen many times. The CDR3: CASSLGNQETQYF. CDR3 coding DNA: TGTGCCAGCAGCCTGGGAAACCAAGAGACCCAGTACTTC. The chain joins TRBV12-3 or TRBV12-4 to TRBJ2-5; unclear D gene. The CDR3 consists of 13 residues. Trimming cost V 6 bases and J 0 bases, with 8 bases left between them.

This clonotype was seen repeatedly, ten times or more. V and J are TRBV5-1 and TRBJ1-1, with 7 nucleotides matching TRBD1. Germline CDR1 reads SGHRS; CDR2 reads YFSETQ. Trimming removed 4 bases from V and 0 bases from J; junction bases left unmatched: 15. This CDR3 has 18 residues. The CDR3 DNA reads as TGCGCCAGCAGCCGCAATAGACAGGGTGCCCGTTTGAACACTGAAGCTTTCTTT. Its protein is CASSRNRQGARLNTEAFF.

Ten or more counts support this clonotype. This chain connects TRBV18 to TRBJ2-3; 8 nucleotides agree with TRBD1. V dropped 0 bases and J dropped 2; count of bases not matched to a gene: 4. This CDR3 is 16 amino acids long. Germline V gene data show CDR1 as KGHSH and CDR2 as LQKENI. The CDR3 is CASSPPGQGITDTQYF. CDR3 bases: TGTGCCAGCTCACCACCCGGACAGGGTATCACAGATACGCAGTATTTT.

This clonotype was counted many times. The rearrangement links TRBV20-1 to TRBJ2-7; weak D call: TRBD2 (6 bases). The CDR3 runs to 14 residues. Looked up from germline, CDR1 is DFQATT and CDR2 is SNEGSKA (reference sequence). V gave up 3 bases and J gave up 0 bases, with 12 bases separating them. The CDR3 region is CSARVGGSSYEQYF. In nucleotides, the CDR3 is TGCAGTGCTAGGGTCGGGGGAAGCTCCTACGAGCAGTACTTC.